These 28 T cell receptor beta chains were sequenced from one sample in a study of CD8 T cells in Susac syndrome. A quantity of about 0.45 to 1 ug RNA underwent reverse transcription using random hexamers. One entry per CDR3 protein results from TCRdb running MiXCR on the immunoSEQ multiplex PCR reads. The sample lists hundreds of thousands of distinct CDR3 sequences; approximately 85% were seen once. The material sequenced was CD8+ T cells from PBMCs. Receptors were obtained from a human donor with multiple sclerosis.

This clonotype was detected once. The V gene is TRBV6-5, the J gene TRBJ2-1; TRBD2 aligns across 7 bases. V lost 0 bases and J lost 9; bases outside the gene matches: 2. Germline assignment: CDR1 MNHEY and CDR2 SVGAGI. This CDR3 contains 13 residues. The CDR3 loop reads CASSYSGRGEQFF. For the CDR3, the DNA is TGTGCCAGCAGTTACTCAGGGAGGGGTGAGCAGTTCTTC.

The count of this clonotype is one. This chain connects TRBV29-1 to TRBJ1-1, with D unresolved. This CDR3 region has 11 residues. Germline V gene data show CDR1 as SQVTM and CDR2 as ANQGSEA. Trimming removed 7 bases at V and 8 bases at J, with 14 bases between. Written as DNA, the CDR3 is TGCAGCGCTAGCGAGTCGCAAGAAGCTTTCTTT. The encoded protein is CSASESQEAFF.

The chain carries TRBV27 and TRBJ2-7, with TRBD2 matching 11 bases. CDR1 and CDR2 (germline): MNHEY, SMNVEV (reference sequence). CDR3 length equals 15 residues. The ends lost 6 bases at V and 3 bases at J; junction bases unmatched: 7. DNA for the CDR3: TGTGCCAGCAGCCCTGGGACTAGCGGATTCTACGAGCAGTACTTC. This gives the protein CASSPGTSGFYEQYF.

The chain links TRBV3-1 to TRBJ2-3; D possibly corresponds to TRBD1 (6 bases). The CDR3 spans 15 residues. V lost 1 base to trimming and J lost 6 bases, with 14 bases between them. Germline CDR1 LGHDT, CDR2 YNNKEL (reference sequence). The CDR3 spells CASSQVVTGRDTQYF. The CDR3 DNA is TGTGCCAGCAGCCAAGTTGTAACAGGGCGGGATACGCAGTATTTT.

About this clonotype: The junction departs from germline at one end; a sequencing error may be responsible. The V call is TRBV4-1, the J call TRBJ2-1; 11 bases fit TRBD2. The CDR3 extends over 16 amino acids. CDR1 MGHRA and CDR2 YSYEKL come from the germline V gene. The CDR3 spells CASSQAGTSGFFEQFF. CDR3 coding DNA: TGCGCCAGTAGCCAGGCCGGGACTAGCGGCTTCTTTGAGCAGTTCTTC.

V and J are TRBV30 and TRBJ2-7, with TRBD1 as a possible D gene (8 bases). V lost 4 bases and J lost 1, with 14 bases in between. CDR3 length equals 14 residues. Germline assignment: CDR1 GTSNPN and CDR2 SVGIG (reference sequence). CDR3 loop: CAWTYRGGSYEQYF. The DNA of the CDR3 is TGTGCCTGGACGTACAGGGGGGGATCCTACGAGCAGTACTTC.

The chain recombines TRBV14 with TRBJ2-1; D may be TRBD2 (6 bases). Germline loops: CDR1 SGHDN, CDR2 FVKESK. With 4 bases removed from V and 2 bases from J, the gap between germline ends came to 12 bases. The CDR3 consists of 15 residues. The CDR3 region has the DNA TGTGCCAGCAGCCTGATAACTAGCCCCTACAATGAGCAGTTCTTC. Translating gives CASSLITSPYNEQFF. The full variable domain, completed using reference TRBV14 and TRBJ2-1, is EAGVTQFPSHSVIEKGQTVTLRCDPISGHDNLYWYRRVMGKEIKFLLHFVKESKQDESGMPNNRFLAERTGGTYSTLKVQPAELEDSGVYFCASSLITSPYNEQFFGPGTRLTVL.

The chain employs TRBV6-2 or TRBV6-3 and TRBJ2-7; 7 bases match TRBD2. This CDR3 spans 14 amino acids. V lost 0 bases, J lost 3 bases, and 2 bases stayed unmatched. Germline lookup yields CDR1 MNHEY and CDR2 SVGEGT. The CDR3 reads CASSYSRGNYEQYF. The CDR3 DNA sequence: TGTGCCAGCAGTTACTCGCGGGGGAACTACGAGCAGTACTTC.

The rearrangement joins TRBV6-5 to TRBJ2-5, with TRBD1 matching over 9 bases. With 5 bases clipped from V and 5 bases from J, the junction kept 12 bases outside the gene matches. The CDR3 consists of 16 residues. The germline CDR1 and CDR2 sequences are MNHEY and SVGAGI. The DNA for the CDR3 is TGTGCCAGCAGTAACCCAACAGGGGGCGAAGTGGAGACCCAGTACTTC. This sequence encodes CASSNPTGGEVETQYF.

The CDR3 protein is CASSGTVLGDEQFF. In nucleotides, the CDR3 is TGTGCCAGCAGCGGAACGGTCCTCGGCGATGAGCAGTTCTTC. This sequence joins TRBV7-9 and TRBJ2-1, with D unresolved. V was pared by 5 bases and J by 8 bases, with 16 bases between. The CDR3 runs 14 residues. CDR1 is SEHNR and CDR2 is FQNEAQ in the germline V gene (reference sequence).

This sequence joins TRBV4-3 and TRBJ2-7; D gene ambiguous. Germline assignment: CDR1 LGHNA and CDR2 YSLEER. CDR3 size: 14 residues. The germline V and J ends were trimmed by 0 bases and 8 bases, with 14 bases remaining between them. CDR3 DNA: TGCGCCAGCAGCCAAGACCCGGTGGGCTCAAAGCAGTACTTC. This gives the protein CASSQDPVGSKQYF.

The chain employs TRBV12-3 or TRBV12-4 and TRBJ1-1, with 11 bases matching TRBD1. After removal of 6 bases from V and 4 bases from J, the junction contained 7 bases not matched to a gene. This CDR3 is built from 15 residues. CDR3 nucleotide sequence: TGTGCCAGCAGCCCGCCGGGGACAGGGGGCACTGAAGCTTTCTTT. This encodes CASSPPGTGGTEAFF.

The table lists this clonotype with a few counts. This chain connects TRBV11-2 to TRBJ2-4; unclear D gene. Germline-derived CDR1 and CDR2 are SGHAT and FQNNGV. The CDR3 consists of 13 residues. V shed 5 bases and J shed 6 bases, with 11 bases lying between them. This chain's CDR3 is CASSPFSGNIQYF. DNA for the CDR3: TGTGCCAGCAGCCCTTTTTCTGGAAACATTCAGTACTTC.

The V call is TRBV4-3, the J call TRBJ2-7; 8 nucleotides agree with TRBD2. The CDR3 has 15 amino acids. The J segment lost 2 bases and the V segment lost 1 base, leaving 4 bases of the junction unmatched. Germline V CDR1 and CDR2: LGHNA, YSLEER. CDR3 in DNA: TGCGCCAGCAGCCAAGTTCCGGGAGGGACCTACGAGCAGTACTTC. Its translation is CASSQVPGGTYEQYF.

The chain employs TRBV20-1 and TRBJ2-5; D gene ambiguous. The CDR3 length is 15 residues. CDR1 is DFQATT, CDR2 SNEGSKA, per germline (reference sequence). Trimming pared 1 base from V and 3 bases from J, leaving 15 bases between. CDR3 DNA sequence: TGCAGTGCTAGAGTCTCCGACCGGGTGGAAGAGACCCAGTACTTC. This encodes CSARVSDRVEETQYF.

This rearrangement joins TRBV4-1 to TRBJ2-2; the D gene could be TRBD1 or TRBD2 (5 bases each). There are 16 residues in the CDR3. Deletions cut 4 bases from V and 6 bases from J, with 18 bases between. Germline-derived CDR1 and CDR2 are MGHRA and YSYEKL. The CDR3 bases are TGCGCCAGCAGCCTCCCCCCCGCCGGGGCTCCCGGGGAGCTGTTTTTT. It specifies CASSLPPAGAPGELFF.

The chain is built from TRBV14 and TRBJ2-7, with no clear D. CDR3 length equals 13 residues. Between the trimmed V and J ends, which lost 0 bases and 1 base, there was a span of 4 bases. Per germline, CDR1 SGHDN and CDR2 FVKESK. The CDR3 is CASSQDWSYEQYF. As DNA, the CDR3 is TGTGCCAGCAGCCAAGATTGGTCCTACGAGCAGTACTTC.

This clonotype has only one observation. This sequence joins TRBV27 and TRBJ1-1; 8 bases map to TRBD1. Germline assignment: CDR1 MNHEY and CDR2 SMNVEV (reference sequence). Germline trimming cut 8 bases from V and 1 base from J; bases unmatched to any gene: 6. CDR3 length equals 14 residues. DNA of the CDR3: TGTGCCAGCGGTGACAGGGGAACGAACACTGAAGCTTTCTTT. The encoded protein is CASGDRGTNTEAFF.

The chain is built from TRBV13 and TRBJ2-1, with D hard to call. The V end was cut by 2 bases, the J end by 0 bases, with 14 bases between. CDR1 PRHDT and CDR2 FYEKMQ come from the germline V gene (reference sequence). The CDR3 extends over 17 amino acids. This CDR3 reads CASSLFQTTYSYNEQFF. The CDR3 coding sequence is TGTGCCAGCAGCTTATTCCAGACAACCTACTCCTACAATGAGCAGTTCTTC.

In nucleotides, the CDR3 is TGTGCCTGGAGTGTACTCCCTAGCGGGAGCTACGAGCAGTACTTC. It specifies CAWSVLPSGSYEQYF. V is TRBV30 and J is TRBJ2-7; TRBD2 matches at 10 bases. From germline, CDR1 is GTSNPN and CDR2 SVGIG (reference sequence). V lost 0 bases to trimming and J lost 3 bases; unmatched junction nucleotides: 5. The CDR3 length is 15 residues.

In its sample, this clonotype was seen once. The chain combines TRBV30 with TRBJ2-2, with 14 nucleotides matching TRBD2. J lost 1 base, V lost 6 bases, and 7 bases had no gene match. This CDR3 spans 17 amino acids. CDR1 is GTSNPN, CDR2 SVGIG, per germline (reference sequence). CDR3 protein: CACPGLAGALNTGELFF. As DNA, the CDR3 is TGTGCCTGCCCGGGACTAGCGGGAGCCTTGAACACCGGGGAGCTGTTTTTT.

The V call is TRBV7-9, the J call TRBJ2-2; TRBD2 aligns across 12 bases. Germline CDR1 is SEHNR and CDR2 is FQNEAQ (reference sequence). Trimming cost V 5 bases and J 7 bases; bases outside gene matches: 5. This CDR3 spans 15 amino acids. This chain's CDR3 is CASSLTSGRHGELFF. Written as DNA, the CDR3 is TGTGCCAGCAGCCTGACTAGCGGGAGACACGGGGAGCTGTTTTTT.

V is TRBV30 and J is TRBJ2-4, with 8 bases aligning to TRBD2. CDR3 length equals 20 residues. Germline-derived CDR1 and CDR2 are GTSNPN and SVGIG (reference sequence). Losses at the gene ends were 5 bases for V and 0 bases for J; bases not matched to a gene: 21. CDR3 region: CAWEEGLGLAGALAKNIQYF. CDR3 nucleotides: TGTGCCTGGGAGGAGGGGCTTGGACTAGCCGGAGCCTTAGCCAAAAACATTCAGTACTTC.

This rearrangement joins TRBV12-3 or TRBV12-4 to TRBJ2-2, with TRBD2 matching over 9 bases. This CDR3 is built from 15 residues. The V gene end was trimmed by 6 bases and the J gene end by 5 bases; junction bases not matched to a gene: 7. Here the CDR3 reads CASRTGTSTTGELFF. The CDR3 DNA reads TGTGCCAGCAGGACCGGGACTAGCACGACCGGGGAGCTGTTTTTT.

V usage is TRBV12-3 or TRBV12-4 and J usage is TRBJ1-1; tentatively, D is TRBD1 (5 bases). Trimming cost V 5 bases and J 8 bases, with 9 bases left between them. The CDR3 runs 11 residues. The CDR3 nucleotides are TGTGCCAGCAGTGATGAGGGGGAAGCTTTCTTT. Amino acid sequence: CASSDEGEAFF.

The J gene is TRBJ1-1, the V gene TRBV3-1; tentatively, D is TRBD1 (5 bases). Trimming left V 4 bases short and J 7 bases short, with 10 bases between. From germline, CDR1 is LGHDT and CDR2 YNNKEL (reference sequence). This CDR3 region has 12 residues. Written as DNA, the CDR3 is TGTGCCAGCAGCCCAAAAGGGGATGAAGCTTTCTTT. This encodes CASSPKGDEAFF.

The genes are TRBV25-1 and TRBJ1-1; unclear D gene. Trimming cost V 2 bases and J 1 base, with 8 bases left between them. There are 14 residues in the CDR3. CDR1 is MGHDK and CDR2 is SYGVNS in the germline V gene. The CDR3 DNA sequence: TGTGCCAGCAGTGAAGTTCAGGCGAACACTGAAGCTTTCTTT. Translation: CASSEVQANTEAFF.

This clonotype was seen a few times. The V and J genes are TRBV5-8 and TRBJ2-2, with D unresolved. V was shortened by 0 bases and J by 6 bases, with 9 bases between the two germline ends. The V gene's germline CDR1 is SGHTS and CDR2 YDEGEE. The CDR3 sequence is 14 residues long. The CDR3 bases are TGTGCCAGCAGCTTGGGAGTTGAGGCCGGGGAGCTGTTTTTT. Protein product: CASSLGVEAGELFF.